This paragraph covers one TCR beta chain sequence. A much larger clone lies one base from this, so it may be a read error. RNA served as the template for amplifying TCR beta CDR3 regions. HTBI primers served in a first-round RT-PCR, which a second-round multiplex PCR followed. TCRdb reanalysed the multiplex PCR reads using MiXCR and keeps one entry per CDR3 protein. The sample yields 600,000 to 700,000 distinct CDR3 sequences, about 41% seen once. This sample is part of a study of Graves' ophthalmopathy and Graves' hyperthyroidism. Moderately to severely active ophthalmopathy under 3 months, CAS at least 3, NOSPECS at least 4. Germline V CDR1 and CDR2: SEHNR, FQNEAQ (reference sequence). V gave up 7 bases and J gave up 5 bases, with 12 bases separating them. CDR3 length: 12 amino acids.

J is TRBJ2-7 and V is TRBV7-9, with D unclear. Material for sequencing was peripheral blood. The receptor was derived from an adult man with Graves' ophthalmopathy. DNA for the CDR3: TGTGCCAGCACCGATGGGTACCACGAGCAGTACTTC. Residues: CASTDGYHEQYF.